The T cell receptor beta chain described here comes from a study of beta chain features in type 1 diabetes. The overall study: Age, gender, cell numbers and subset yield matched between patients and controls.

The V segment lost 2 bases and the J segment 5 bases; nucleotides outside the gene matches: 7. CDR3 length equals 15 residues. The germline V gene encodes CDR1 ENHRY and CDR2 SYGVKD. Study observations and caveats: When Type 1 diabetes patients were examined, their TCRB CDR3s proved moderately but significantly shorter in all four CD4+ subsets. Whether HLA type influences TCRB rearrangement remained unresolved here.

Isolated RNA was reverse transcribed in full, so expressed TCRB transcripts were sequenced. Profiling relied on immunoSEQ multiplex PCR, and the TCRdb table lists in-frame clones only, not all of them. The sample includes approximately 170,000 clones, under 9.5% of them seen just once. Sorted populations all had greater than 98% purity. Of note for this clone: Its antigen remains unknown.

This chain uses TRBV10-3 with TRBJ1-2; 8 bases fit TRBD1. The source material was central memory CD4+ T cells from blood. The sequence came from a man aged 18-30 years with type 1 diabetes. The CDR3 sequence: CAISEGGQDLYGYTF. CDR3 sequence (DNA): TGTGCCATCAGTGAGGGGGGACAGGATTTATATGGCTACACCTTC.